This paragraph reports one T cell receptor beta chain. Its target is unknown. With 5 bases removed from V and 1 base from J, the gap between germline ends came to 16 bases. The germline gives CDR1 SGHTA, CDR2 FQGNSA. The CDR3 is 16 amino acids. Assay version v3.0 of immunoSEQ was used, and it was run at survey level. Profiling relied on immunoSEQ multiplex PCR, and the TCRdb table lists in-frame clones only, not all of them. The sample records about 34,000 clones, around 75% being singletons. United States facilities provided treatment to all participants with HIV. These data originate in a study of long-term antiretroviral therapy in people with HIV. Whole-study context: In the earliest collections, sampling predates the 2015 immediate-ART recommendation by about a decade.

Overall study results and limits: Missing from the dataset were any data on ART adherence, viral resistance or therapy changes. Patients on ART gained diversity, which nonetheless stayed below transplant donor controls.

Sequencing was performed on unsorted PBMCs, taken 1.9 years after starting antiretroviral therapy. The rearrangement links TRBV7-2 to TRBJ2-3, with D unresolved. This clonotype originated in a man aged 18 to 30 with HIV. The CDR3, as DNA: TGTGCCAGCAGCACCGCGGCAGCTGCGGGCACAGATACGCAGTATTTT. Amino acid sequence: CASSTAAAAGTDTQYF.